Shown below are 6 T cell receptor beta chains from a single sample sequenced in a study of T-cell reconstitution after alpha-beta-depleted transplantation in children. Preparation of the TCRbeta library involved a method that used unique molecular identifiers. Via MiXCR, TCRdb re-called the PCR reads, giving one row per CDR3 protein. The sample includes 450,000 to 600,000 distinct CDR3 sequences, over 10% seen only once; the top ten take around 2.2%. Sequences were derived from PBMCs, mostly from graft donor cells, sampled 360 days after TCRalphabeta/CD19-depleted stem cell transplant. The receptors here all came from a male patient younger than 18 who had a stem cell transplant for acute myeloid leukemia, so the T cells may come from the graft donor.

Ten or more counts support this clonotype. The chain uses TRBV7-2 and TRBJ1-5; D unresolved. The CDR3 length is 15 residues. Germline V gives CDR1 SGHTA, CDR2 FQGNSA. V gave up 1 base and J gave up 5 bases, with 12 bases separating them. The CDR3 protein is CASSLEFAGYQPQHF. The CDR3 DNA follows: TGTGCCAGCAGCTTAGAGTTTGCGGGGTATCAGCCCCAGCATTTT.

This clonotype was detected only a few times. The genes are TRBV7-6 and TRBJ2-2; 9 bases line up with TRBD2. The germline CDR1 and CDR2 sequences are SGHVS and FNYEAQ. V gave up 2 bases and J gave up 5 bases; unmatched junction bases: 9. This CDR3 is 17 amino acids long. CDR3 region: CASSLQAGGFWTGELFF. The CDR3 coding sequence is TGTGCCAGCAGCTTACAAGCGGGAGGATTCTGGACCGGGGAGCTGTTTTTT.

The rearrangement links TRBV7-2 to TRBJ2-7; 9 bases are a match to TRBD2. Germline V gene sequence: CDR1 SGHTA, CDR2 FQGNSA. Losses at the gene ends were 5 bases for V and 6 bases for J; bases not matched to a gene: 17. The CDR3 runs 17 residues. DNA of the CDR3: TGTGCCAGCAGCCAGGATGGGGCGGGAGGGTCCGCCTGCGAGCAGTACTTC. Amino acids: CASSQDGAGGSACEQYF.

V is TRBV7-9 and J is TRBJ2-7; 11 positions match TRBD2. CDR1 and CDR2 (germline): SEHNR, FQNEAQ (reference sequence). V was clipped by 5 bases and J by 2 bases; unmatched bases: 11. The CDR3 runs to 17 residues. CDR3 protein: CASSDGLAGVHPYEQYF. The CDR3 DNA is TGTGCCAGCAGCGACGGACTAGCGGGCGTCCACCCCTACGAGCAGTACTTC.

This clonotype was seen more than once but under ten times. The rearrangement joins TRBV20-1 to TRBJ2-2; no firm D call. V was shortened by 3 bases and J by 0 bases, with 8 bases between the two germline ends. Germline CDR1 reads DFQATT; CDR2 reads SNEGSKA (reference sequence). This CDR3 region has 14 residues. CDR3 coding DNA: TGCAGTGCTAGGGACGCCGCGAACACCGGGGAGCTGTTTTTT. It yields the protein CSARDAANTGELFF.

This clonotype was recorded many times. This chain uses TRBV24-1 with TRBJ2-1, with a tentative D call TRBD1 (6 bases). The CDR3 extends over 18 amino acids. CDR1 and CDR2 from the germline V gene are KGHDR and SFDVKD. V dropped 3 bases and J dropped 2 bases, with 19 bases sitting between them. The DNA of the CDR3 is TGTGCCACCAGTGATGGTGGTACTTTGGACAGCACCTACAATGAGCAGTTCTTC. Protein product: CATSDGGTLDSTYNEQFF.